Listed here are 3 T cell receptor beta chains from one sample, sequenced in a study of vaccination effects on CD4 cells after COVID-19. Antigen specificity for these receptors is unknown. Assay used: immunoSEQ multiplex PCR; TCRdb lists only in-frame clones, some missing. The sample carries 78,000 or so clones, around 81% recorded once. CD4+ T cells specific for antigen were expanded with viral peptide pools by the ViraFEST assay before sequencing. The culture ran for approximately 10 days, and then CD4+ T cells were isolated. Previously uninfected by SARS-CoV-2, the vaccine recipients also showed negative nucleocapsid antibodies. This specimen was CD4+ T cells from PBMCs cultured with SARS-CoV-2 spike peptides, taken before COVID-19 vaccination. The source is a human donor who received a COVID-19 vaccine.

J is TRBJ2-7 and V is TRBV18; 7 bases match TRBD1. CDR3 length: 14 amino acids. Germline V lookup: CDR1 KGHSH, CDR2 LQKENI. J was trimmed by 5 bases and V by 6 bases; bases with no gene match: 10. The CDR3, as DNA: TGTGCCAGCTCCCCTTCGACAGGGCGAGACGAGCAGTACGTC. It yields the protein CASSPSTGRDEQYV.

The V gene is TRBV9, the J gene TRBJ2-5; 14 bases are a match to TRBD2. Germline-derived CDR1 and CDR2 are SGDLS and YYNGEE. V gave up 0 bases and J gave up 6 bases; unmatched junction bases: 7. This CDR3 is 17 amino acids long. CDR3 residues: CASSVEGTSGGIKTQYF. Written as DNA, the CDR3 is TGTGCCAGCAGCGTAGAGGGGACTAGCGGGGGAATAAAGACCCAGTACTTC.

This rearrangement joins TRBV15 to TRBJ1-2; no clear D gene. Trimming shortened V by 6 bases and J by 3 bases, and 14 bases separated the two germline ends. Germline CDR1 and CDR2: LNHNV and YYDKDF (reference sequence). The length of the CDR3 is 14 residues. The CDR3 DNA follows: TGTGCCACCAGGCCCGGGCGGGGTGACTATGGCTACACCTTC. This gives the protein CATRPGRGDYGYTF.